This TCR beta chain originates from a study of blood T cell repertoires in COVID-19. The overall study: The United States, Italy and Spain were the sources of the acute and convalescent COVID-19 samples. The cDNA or gDNA used as material had been derived from T cells, B-cell-depleted T cells, or PBMCs.

In the authors' methods: By means of reference gene primer amplification, nucleated cell counts were estimated. Generated by immunoSEQ multiplex PCR, the TCRdb table keeps only in-frame clones and is missing some. V and J calls plus clone size are reproduced from that table; the DNA served to infer D and trimming. The sample lists about 260,000 clones, around 87% occurring once. V was clipped by 2 bases and J by 4 bases; unmatched bases: 6. CDR1 and CDR2 from the germline V gene are MNHEY and SVGAGI. The length of the CDR3 is 16 residues. This clonotype was sampled from a woman aged 50 to 60 with acute or convalescent COVID-19. The chain uses TRBV6-5 and TRBJ2-1; 9 bases align to TRBD1. Sequenced material: peripheral blood. Here the CDR3 reads CASSYADRGGYNEQFF. The CDR3 DNA reads TGTGCCAGCAGTTACGCAGACAGGGGGGGGTACAATGAGCAGTTCTTC.